These T cell receptor beta chains were read from a single sample in a study of blood T cell repertoires in COVID-19. Sequenced by immunoSEQ multiplex PCR; TCRdb stores in-frame clones only, minus some. The sample has 300,000 to 400,000 clones, 80% to 90% seen once. Sequencing used peripheral blood. These receptors all come from a woman in her sixties or seventies with COVID-19, enrolled during active disease. The CDR3 runs from the conserved cysteine through the conserved F or W. Fields, in order: CDR3 protein, CDR3 DNA, J gene, V gene, D gene, clone size. D genes are given only for firm matches. Size is stated for part of the rows, as once, few or many counts, or as a class when the clone is expanded.

CASSHRQGADEQYF TGTGCCAGCAGTCATCGACAGGGGGCAGACGAGCAGTACTTC TRBJ2-7 TRBV27 TRBD1 NA
CASSVVGDRVISLSGNTIYF TGTGCCAGCAGCGTAGTTGGGGACAGGGTAATCTCCCTGTCTGGAAACACCATATATTTT TRBJ1-3 TRBV9 TRBD1 few
CASRLTLNTEAFF TGTGCCAGCAGGTTGACTCTGAACACTGAAGCTTTCTTT TRBJ1-1 TRBV2 NA NA
CASSQVGGSLSGYTF TGTGCCAGCAGCCAAGTAGGGGGCAGCCTGTCAGGCTACACCTTC TRBJ1-2 TRBV3-1/TRBV3-2 TRBD1 NA
CSARGNEQYF TGCAGTGCCCGGGGGAACGAGCAGTACTTC TRBJ2-7 TRBV20-1 NA NA
CASSLVDTGNTIYF TGTGCCAGCAGCTTAGTCGACACTGGAAACACCATATATTTT TRBJ1-3 TRBV11-2 NA NA
CASSAQAYEQYF TGTGCCAGCAGTGCACAGGCCTACGAGCAGTACTTC TRBJ2-7 TRBV12-3/TRBV12-4 NA NA
CATSDGASGGADEQFF TGTGCCACCAGTGATGGGGCTAGCGGGGGGGCAGATGAGCAGTTCTTC TRBJ2-1 TRBV24-1 TRBD2 NA
CASSLQPDQETQYF TGCGCCAGCAGCTTACAGCCTGACCAAGAGACCCAGTACTTC TRBJ2-5 TRBV5-1 NA NA
CASSQDPGQGAYEQYF TGCGCCAGCAGCCAAGATCCGGGACAGGGGGCTTACGAGCAGTACTTC TRBJ2-7 TRBV4-3 TRBD1 NA
CASIGQVNTEAFF TGTGCCAGCATCGGACAGGTGAACACTGAAGCTTTCTTT TRBJ1-1 TRBV14 TRBD1 NA
CASRRTGTVQSPLHF TGTGCCAGCAGGCGGACAGGGACTGTTCAGTCACCCCTCCACTTT TRBJ1-6 TRBV11-2 TRBD1 NA
CASSPQGSNQPQHF TGTGCCAGTAGTCCCCAGGGGAGCAATCAGCCCCAGCATTTT TRBJ1-5 TRBV19 NA NA
CASSQDSGSSYEQYF TGCGCCAGCAGCCAAGATTCGGGTAGCTCCTACGAGCAGTACTTC TRBJ2-7 TRBV4-3 NA NA
CASSFGTGVFYEQYF TGTGCCAGCAGCTTTGGGACAGGGGTTTTCTACGAGCAGTACTTC TRBJ2-7 TRBV11-2 TRBD1 NA
CASSQELAADTQYF TGTGCCAGCAGCCAAGAACTAGCAGCAGATACGCAGTATTTT TRBJ2-3 TRBV3-1/TRBV3-2 NA NA
CASSLQLYEQFF TGTGCCAGCAGTTTACAGTTATATGAGCAGTTCTTC TRBJ2-1 TRBV12-3/TRBV12-4 NA NA
CASEEAGVEKLFF TGTGCCAGCGAGGAGGCGGGAGTCGAAAAACTGTTTTTT TRBJ1-4 TRBV2 NA NA
CASSLGQGNSGNTIYF TGTGCCAGCAGCTTGGGCCAGGGGAACTCTGGAAACACCATATATTTT TRBJ1-3 TRBV5-8 NA NA
CASSIQGGSNQPQHF TGTGCCAGTAGTATTCAGGGTGGGAGCAATCAGCCCCAGCATTTT TRBJ1-5 TRBV19 NA few